This is a list of T cell receptor beta chains from one sample in a study of T cell changes during pregnancy in multiple sclerosis. Sequencing was performed with immunoSEQ multiplex PCR; in TCRdb, only in-frame clones are kept and a portion is missing. The table includes roughly 29,000 clones, 85% to 90% detected once. The specimen was CD8+ T cells from peripheral blood mononuclear cells, collected before pregnancy. These receptors originate from a female donor with multiple sclerosis, enrolled in a pregnancy study. CDR3s include the opening cysteine and the closing phenylalanine or tryptophan. D genes are given only for firm matches. Clone size is stated in some rows and not others, as once, few, many or a class when expanded.

CDR3 DNA | CDR3 protein | J gene | clone size | V gene | D gene
TGTGCCAGCCAGGGTCTAGGATCTGGGGCCAACGTCCTGACTTTC | CASQGLGSGANVLTF | TRBJ2-6 | NA | TRBV2 | NA
TGTGCCAGCAGTTTAGTTCGGGGAATCGGGGAGCTGTTTTTT | CASSLVRGIGELFF | TRBJ2-2 | NA | TRBV27 | NA
TGCGCCAGCAGCCAAGCTCAGGGGGTTGGGGGCTACACCTTC | CASSQAQGVGGYTF | TRBJ1-2 | NA | TRBV4-1 | TRBD1
TGTGCCACCGGGGCGGGACTAACAGATACGCAGTATTTT | CATGAGLTDTQYF | TRBJ2-3 | NA | TRBV15 | TRBD2
TGTGCCAGCAGTCTCTCCACTAGAACCGGGGAGCTGTTTTTT | CASSLSTRTGELFF | TRBJ2-2 | NA | TRBV27 | NA
TGTGCCAGCAGCCAAGATAGCGCTAGCGGGATCCTTCTTGGGCAGTATTTT | CASSQDSASGILLGQYF | TRBJ2-3 | NA | TRBV4-2 | TRBD2
TGTGCCAGCAGCGTAGATGAAGGGGTTAACTATGGCTACACCTTC | CASSVDEGVNYGYTF | TRBJ1-2 | few | TRBV9 | NA
TGTGCCTGGCGTGGCGGGGGAGGCACTGAAGCTTTCTTT | CAWRGGGGTEAFF | TRBJ1-1 | NA | TRBV30 | NA
TGCGCCAGCAGCCGATGGGCTTATAGCAATCAGCCCCAGCATTTT | CASSRWAYSNQPQHF | TRBJ1-5 | NA | TRBV4-3 | NA
TGTGCCAGCAGCTTAGTCGGGTCGGCAGATACGCAGTATTTT | CASSLVGSADTQYF | TRBJ2-3 | NA | TRBV11-2 | NA
TGTGCCTGGATGCTAGCGGGTTTTGAGACCCAGTACTTC | CAWMLAGFETQYF | TRBJ2-5 | NA | TRBV30 | TRBD2
TGTGCCAGCACCCGCGGGGGCTCCTACAATGAGCAGTTCTTC | CASTRGGSYNEQFF | TRBJ2-1 | NA | TRBV7-6 | TRBD2
TGTGCCAGCAGTATATCTAGCGGGAGCTACTACAATGAGCAGTTCTTC | CASSISSGSYYNEQFF | TRBJ2-1 | NA | TRBV27 | TRBD2
TGTGCCAGCAGCTTATACAGCGGGGGAGCGAAAGAGACCCAGTACTTC | CASSLYSGGAKETQYF | TRBJ2-5 | NA | TRBV7-9 | TRBD2
TGTGCCAGCAGCTTAGGAGGGACAGGACGAACTAACTATGGCTACACCTTC | CASSLGGTGRTNYGYTF | TRBJ1-2 | NA | TRBV7-6 | TRBD1
TGTGCCAGCAGCCAAGATTTGGCGGGGGGCACAGATACGCAGTATTTT | CASSQDLAGGTDTQYF | TRBJ2-3 | NA | TRBV4-2 | TRBD2
TGTGCCAGCAGCTCCGACAGTTACGAGCAGTACTTC | CASSSDSYEQYF | TRBJ2-7 | NA | TRBV11-2 | NA
TGTGCCAGCAGTCCTCACCCGGACAGCAACCATGAAGCTTTCTTT | CASSPHPDSNHEAFF | TRBJ1-1 | NA | TRBV6-5 | NA
TGTGCCAGCAGTCCAGGAACGGAGGTTTTGCCCCAGCATTTT | CASSPGTEVLPQHF | TRBJ1-5 | few | TRBV6-1 | NA
TGTGCCAGCAGCCCGGCCGGACAGGGGCGGGCTGAAGCTTTCTTT | CASSPAGQGRAEAFF | TRBJ1-1 | NA | TRBV28 | TRBD1
TGCGCCAGCAGCCAAGTTTGGAGCTCTGGAAACACCATATATTTT | CASSQVWSSGNTIYF | TRBJ1-3 | once | TRBV4-3 | NA
TGTGCCAGCAGCTTAGGTGGCCTTCCCTACGAGCAGTACTTC | CASSLGGLPYEQYF | TRBJ2-7 | once | TRBV11-1 | NA
TGTGCCAGCAGCTGGGCGATGGGGACAAACTATGGCTACACCTTC | CASSWAMGTNYGYTF | TRBJ1-2 | once | TRBV5-4 | NA
TGTGCCAGCAACCCCAGTGAGGTCGGCGAGCAGTACTTC | CASNPSEVGEQYF | TRBJ2-7 | NA | TRBV7-9 | NA
TGCAGCTTTAGCGCGGGAATCATTCGGGATACGCAGTATTTT | CSFSAGIIRDTQYF | TRBJ2-3 | NA | TRBV29-1 | NA
TGTGCCAGCTTTGGCGGGCTGTTTTTT | CASFGGLFF | TRBJ2-2 | NA | TRBV9 | NA
TGTGCCAGCAGCTTACCGGGACAGGGGCCACCTACGAAGGGGCAGTACTTC | CASSLPGQGPPTKGQYF | TRBJ2-7 | NA | TRBV11-3 | TRBD1
TGTGCCAGCAGCTTACTCCTACAGGCGTCGAACACTGAAGCTTTCTTT | CASSLLLQASNTEAFF | TRBJ1-1 | NA | TRBV13 | NA
TGTGCCAGTTCACCGGGTCCCGAAGACACCGGGGAGCTGTTTTTT | CASSPGPEDTGELFF | TRBJ2-2 | NA | TRBV6-4 | NA
TGTGCCAGCAGCGTCGGGGACTTCTACGAGCAGTACTTC | CASSVGDFYEQYF | TRBJ2-7 | once | TRBV9 | NA
TGTGCCAGCAGTCAGTCCAGCTCCTACAATGAGCAGTTCTTC | CASSQSSSYNEQFF | TRBJ2-1 | NA | TRBV27 | NA
TGTGCCTGGAGTGTAGAGGTCCACACTGAAGCTTTCTTT | CAWSVEVHTEAFF | TRBJ1-1 | NA | TRBV30 | NA
TGTGCCAGCAGTGAAGGTGGGGGGGAAACAGATACGCAGTATTTT | CASSEGGGETDTQYF | TRBJ2-3 | NA | TRBV6-4 | TRBD2
TGTGCCAGTAGTATAGATCGGTTACAGGGGGCGCGGATTGAAGCTTTCTTT | CASSIDRLQGARIEAFF | TRBJ1-1 | NA | TRBV19 | TRBD1
TGTGCCAGCAGTCCGGACAGTTATCAGCCCCAGCATTTT | CASSPDSYQPQHF | TRBJ1-5 | NA | TRBV27 | NA
TGTGCTAGTGGTTTGGTAGTGGGGGGGGGCGACGAAAAACTGTTTTTT | CASGLVVGGGDEKLFF | TRBJ1-4 | NA | TRBV12-5 | NA
TGCGCCAGCAGCCACGGGGGGGCACACGAGCAGTACTTC | CASSHGGAHEQYF | TRBJ2-7 | NA | TRBV4-3 | TRBD2
TGTGCCAGCAGGATTGCAGGGTTGAACACTGAAGCTTTCTTT | CASRIAGLNTEAFF | TRBJ1-1 | NA | TRBV6-5 | NA
TGTGCCAGCAGCTTAGGGGCAGAGTACGAAGCTTTCTTT | CASSLGAEYEAFF | TRBJ1-1 | NA | TRBV7-9 | NA
TGTGCCAGCAGCTCGGACTGGGTAGAGGCCGGGGAGCTGTTTTTT | CASSSDWVEAGELFF | TRBJ2-2 | NA | TRBV7-9 | NA